The clone carrying this T cell receptor delta chain turned up a few times. Antigen specificity is unknown. TCRdb records a much larger clone's protein for this DNA, with a difference at residue 3 that likely arises from a read error; the protein given is the translation of the DNA. Vgamma9/Vdelta2+ and Vdelta2-negative gammadelta T cells were flow-sorted from PBMC for bulk sequencing. The CDR3 covers 21 residues. Per the germline V gene, CDR1 is GEAIGNYY and CDR2 is EKD. This sample was taken from a study of γδ T cells in repeated Plasmodium falciparum infection. Study context: Donors were malaria-exposed Malian children or age- and gender-matched Australian children. Four controlled malaria infections with P. falciparum NF54 spanned 644 days. Some Malian samples span acute malaria episodes; others come from no-transmission periods. Study-wide findings and caveats: Over time and infection, Vgamma9/Vdelta2+ repertoires remained highly stable and polyclonal.

TCRdb made new clone calls on the multiplex PCR reads using CATT. Of 85,000 to 95,000 delta-chain clones in the sample, roughly 1.4% were seen once. The sample consisted of gamma-delta T cells from blood. This chain connects TRDV2 to TRDJ3; 7 bases fit TRDD3. TCRdb is silent on the J gene; assignment here came from matching the DNA to germline. The TCR comes from a pool of human donors (malaria-infected and uninfected, not separated). This CDR3 is CARDIVPLGIEASWDTRQMFF. CDR3 DNA sequence: TGTGCCCGTGACATCGTCCCTTTGGGGATAGAAGCCTCCTGGGACACCCGACAGATGTTTTTC.